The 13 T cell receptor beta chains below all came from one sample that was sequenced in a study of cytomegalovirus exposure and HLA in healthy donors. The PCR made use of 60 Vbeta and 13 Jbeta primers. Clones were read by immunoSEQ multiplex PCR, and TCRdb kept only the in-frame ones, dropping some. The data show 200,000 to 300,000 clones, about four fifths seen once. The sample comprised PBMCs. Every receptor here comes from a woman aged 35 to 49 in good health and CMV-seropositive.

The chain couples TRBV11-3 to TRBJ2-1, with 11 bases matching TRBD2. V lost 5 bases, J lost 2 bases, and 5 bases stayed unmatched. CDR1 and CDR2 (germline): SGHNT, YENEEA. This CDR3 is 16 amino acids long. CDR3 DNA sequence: TGTGCCAGCAGCAGACCGGGACTAGCGGCCTACAATGAGCAGTTCTTC. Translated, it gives CASSRPGLAAYNEQFF.

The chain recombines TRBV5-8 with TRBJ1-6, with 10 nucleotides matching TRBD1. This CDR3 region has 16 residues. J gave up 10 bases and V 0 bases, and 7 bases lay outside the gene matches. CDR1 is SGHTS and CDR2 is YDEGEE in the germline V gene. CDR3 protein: CASSLGYRTGGSPLHF. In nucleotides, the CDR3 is TGTGCCAGCAGCTTGGGGTATCGGACAGGGGGATCACCCCTCCACTTT.

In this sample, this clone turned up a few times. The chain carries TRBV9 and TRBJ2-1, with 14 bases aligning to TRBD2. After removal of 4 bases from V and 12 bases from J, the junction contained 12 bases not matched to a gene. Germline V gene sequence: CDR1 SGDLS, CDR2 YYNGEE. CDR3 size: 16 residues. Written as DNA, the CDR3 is TGTGCCAGCAGCCTCGGACTAGCGGGGGGAAACGATGGGCAGTTCTTC. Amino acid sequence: CASSLGLAGGNDGQFF.

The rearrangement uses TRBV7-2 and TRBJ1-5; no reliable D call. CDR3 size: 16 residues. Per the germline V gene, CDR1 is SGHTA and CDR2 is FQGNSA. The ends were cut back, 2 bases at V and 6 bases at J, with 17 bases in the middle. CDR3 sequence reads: CASSLRADRGLQPQHF. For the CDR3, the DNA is TGTGCCAGCAGCTTACGGGCTGACCGGGGTCTTCAGCCCCAGCATTTT.

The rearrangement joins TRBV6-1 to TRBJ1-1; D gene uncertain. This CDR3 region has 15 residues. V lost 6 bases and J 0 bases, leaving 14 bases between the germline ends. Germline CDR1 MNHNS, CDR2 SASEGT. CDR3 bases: TGTGCCAGCAGCCTATCCCCAGGAATGAACACTGAAGCTTTCTTT. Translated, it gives CASSLSPGMNTEAFF.

As DNA, the CDR3 is TGTGCCAGCAGACCGGACAGGGATAATTCACCCCTCCACTTT. Translation: CASRPDRDNSPLHF. This rearrangement joins TRBV9 to TRBJ1-6; 8 nucleotides match TRBD1. From germline, CDR1 is SGDLS and CDR2 YYNGEE. The CDR3 spans 14 residues. V lost 5 bases to trimming and J lost 5 bases; unmatched junction nucleotides: 3.

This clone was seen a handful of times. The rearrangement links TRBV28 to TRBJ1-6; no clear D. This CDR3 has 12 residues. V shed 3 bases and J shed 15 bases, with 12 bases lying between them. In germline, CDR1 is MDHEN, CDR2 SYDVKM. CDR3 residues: CASSFADLVLHF. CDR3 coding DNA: TGTGCCAGCAGTTTCGCAGATCTAGTCCTCCACTTT.

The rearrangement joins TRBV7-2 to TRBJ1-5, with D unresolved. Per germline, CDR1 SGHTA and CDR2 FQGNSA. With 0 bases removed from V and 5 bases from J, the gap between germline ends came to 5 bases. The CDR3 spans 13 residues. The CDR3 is CASSLASDQPQHF. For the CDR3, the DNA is TGTGCCAGCAGCTTAGCTTCGGATCAGCCCCAGCATTTT.

Here the CDR3 reads CASREGSQETQYF. Here the CDR3 DNA reads TGCGCCAGCAGGGAGGGATCCCAAGAGACCCAGTACTTC. The rearrangement uses TRBV5-1 and TRBJ2-5; possibly TRBD2 for D (6 bases). Germline V gene sequence: CDR1 SGHRS, CDR2 YFSETQ. V lost 5 bases to trimming and J lost 1 base, with 9 bases between them. This CDR3 has 13 amino acids.

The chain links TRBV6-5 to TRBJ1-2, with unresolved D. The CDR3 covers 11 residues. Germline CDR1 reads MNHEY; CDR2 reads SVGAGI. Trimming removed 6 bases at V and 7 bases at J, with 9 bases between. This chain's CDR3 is CASSSHGGYTF. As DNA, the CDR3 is TGTGCCAGCAGCTCCCACGGTGGCTACACCTTC.

The CDR3 region has the DNA TGCGCCAGCAGCCAAGATAGAATTGACTCCGGGACCCAGTACTTC. It translates to CASSQDRIDSGTQYF. The chain employs TRBV4-1 and TRBJ2-5; no reliable D call. The CDR3 has 15 residues. V lost 0 bases and J 7 bases, leaving 15 bases between the germline ends. Germline V gives CDR1 MGHRA, CDR2 YSYEKL.

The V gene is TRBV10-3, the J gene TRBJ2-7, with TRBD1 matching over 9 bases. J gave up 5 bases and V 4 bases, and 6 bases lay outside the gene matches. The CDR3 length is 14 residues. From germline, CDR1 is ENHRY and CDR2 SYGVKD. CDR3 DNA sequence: TGTGCCATCAGTGGTAGGACAGGGGACCACGAGCAGTACTTC. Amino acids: CAISGRTGDHEQYF.

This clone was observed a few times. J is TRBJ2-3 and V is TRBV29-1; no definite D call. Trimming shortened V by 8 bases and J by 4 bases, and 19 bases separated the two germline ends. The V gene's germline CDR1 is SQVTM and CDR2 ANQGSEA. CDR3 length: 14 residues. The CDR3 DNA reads TGCAGCCGTGCGGCGAAGTCGGCCCCAGATACGCAGTATTTT. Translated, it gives CSRAAKSAPDTQYF.